Included here is one T cell receptor beta chain sequence, with context. Its antigen is undetermined. Germline V CDR1 and CDR2: MNHEY, SVGAGI. Unmatched junction bases numbered 11, after V lost 6 bases and J lost 9 bases. The CDR3 runs to 15 residues. This sample was taken from a study of T cell responses to AZD1222 COVID-19 vaccine. The method was immunoSEQ multiplex PCR; TCRdb's version includes in-frame clones alone and lacks a portion of them. The profile covers 100,000 to 150,000 clones, with 90% to 95% appearing a single time and 4% to 6% taken by the ten largest. Study-wide results and caveats: Repertoires in all cases were sampled only once the peak T cell response had passed. Reportedly, close to half of spike-specific TCRs are directed against unmutated variant regions.

The analysis combined second doses at about 4 or about 12 weeks. This TCR came from an adult who received the AZD1222 COVID-19 vaccine. The gene calls are TRBV6-5 and TRBJ1-6; 7 positions agree with TRBD1. Sequencing was performed on peripheral blood, taken 28 days after the second AZD1222 dose. Here the CDR3 reads CASRPPTGEGSPLHF. In nucleotides, the CDR3 is TGTGCCAGCAGACCCCCTACAGGGGAGGGTTCACCCCTCCACTTT.